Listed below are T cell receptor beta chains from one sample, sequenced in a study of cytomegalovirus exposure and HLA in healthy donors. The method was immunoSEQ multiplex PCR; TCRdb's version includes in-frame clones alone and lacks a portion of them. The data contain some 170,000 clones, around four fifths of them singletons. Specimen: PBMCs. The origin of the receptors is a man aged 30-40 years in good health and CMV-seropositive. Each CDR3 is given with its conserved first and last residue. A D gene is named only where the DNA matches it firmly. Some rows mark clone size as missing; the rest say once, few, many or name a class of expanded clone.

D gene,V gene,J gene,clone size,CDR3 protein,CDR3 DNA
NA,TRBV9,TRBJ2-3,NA,CASSVVSRVPSSTDTQYF,TGTGCCAGCAGCGTAGTGAGCCGGGTGCCTTCTAGCACAGATACGCAGTATTTT
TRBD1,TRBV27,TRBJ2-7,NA,CASSTRDRAKKRSSYEQYF,TGTGCCAGCAGTACCCGGGACAGAGCTAAGAAAAGATCCTCCTACGAGCAGTACTTC
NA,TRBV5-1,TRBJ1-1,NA,CASSLELRGNTEAFF,TGCGCCAGCAGCTTGGAACTCCGGGGGAACACTGAAGCTTTCTTT
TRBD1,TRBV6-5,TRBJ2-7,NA,CASSYDRDRGGYEQYF,TGTGCCAGCAGTTACGACCGGGACAGGGGAGGGTACGAGCAGTACTTC
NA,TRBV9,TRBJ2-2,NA,CASSVTGVGTGELFF,TGTGCCAGCAGCGTTACGGGGGTCGGCACCGGGGAGCTGTTTTTT
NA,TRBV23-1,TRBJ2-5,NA,CASRVPGSPQYF,TGCGCCAGCAGGGTCCCAGGGTCACCCCAGTACTTC
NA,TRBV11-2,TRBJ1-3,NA,CASTYTQGSGNTIYF,TGTGCCAGCACTTACACACAGGGCTCTGGAAACACCATATATTTT
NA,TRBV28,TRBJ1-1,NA,CASPGGQGQNTEAFF,TGTGCCAGCCCCGGTGGACAAGGCCAGAACACTGAAGCTTTCTTT
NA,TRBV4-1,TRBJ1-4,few,CASSQVGQGNEKLFF,TGCGCCAGCAGCCAAGTCGGCCAGGGTAATGAAAAACTGTTTTTT
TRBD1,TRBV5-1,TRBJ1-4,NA,CASSQLRQGVNEKLFF,TGCGCCAGCAGCCAACTCCGACAGGGTGTTAATGAAAAACTGTTTTTT
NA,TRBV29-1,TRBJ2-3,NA,CSVREADTQYF,TGCAGCGTCCGAGAGGCGGATACGCAGTATTTT